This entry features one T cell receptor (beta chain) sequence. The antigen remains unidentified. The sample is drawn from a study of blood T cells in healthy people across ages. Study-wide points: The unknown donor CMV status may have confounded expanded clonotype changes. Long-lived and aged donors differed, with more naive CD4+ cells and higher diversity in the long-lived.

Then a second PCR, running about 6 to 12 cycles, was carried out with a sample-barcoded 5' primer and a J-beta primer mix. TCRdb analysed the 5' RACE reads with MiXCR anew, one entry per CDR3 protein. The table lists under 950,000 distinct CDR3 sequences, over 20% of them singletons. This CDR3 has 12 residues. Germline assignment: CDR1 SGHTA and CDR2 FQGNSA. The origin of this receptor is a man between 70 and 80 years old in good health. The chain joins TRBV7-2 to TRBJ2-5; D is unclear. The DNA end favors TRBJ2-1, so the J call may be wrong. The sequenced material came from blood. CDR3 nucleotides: TGTGCCAGCAGCCCCAACTCTTTTGAGCAGTTCTTC. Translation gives CASSPNSFEQFF.